What follows are 3 T cell receptor beta chains derived from one specimen sequenced in a study of blood T cell repertoires in COVID-19. The method was immunoSEQ multiplex PCR; TCRdb's version includes in-frame clones alone and lacks a portion of them. Of over 400,000 clones in the sample, around 85% were seen once. The sample comprised peripheral blood. The receptors derive from a human donor in a cohort sampled during active COVID-19.

The V gene is TRBV7-9, the J gene TRBJ1-6, with 7 bases lining up with TRBD1. The CDR3 spans 15 residues. The germline V gene encodes CDR1 SEHNR and CDR2 FQNEAQ (reference sequence). V was pared by 2 bases and J by 4 bases, with 2 bases of the junction left unmatched. CDR3 protein: CASSLRDSYNSPLHF. In DNA, the CDR3 is TGTGCCAGCAGCTTAAGGGACAGTTATAATTCACCCCTCCACTTT.

The chain links TRBV6-5 to TRBJ2-7; possibly TRBD2 for D (6 bases). The germline V gene has CDR1 MNHEY and CDR2 SVGAGI. V lost 9 bases and J 2 bases, leaving 8 bases between the germline ends. The CDR3 has 11 amino acids. DNA of the CDR3: TGTGCCAGTGGAGGGACCTACGAGCAGTACTTC. Its protein is CASGGTYEQYF.

The gene calls are TRBV30 and TRBJ2-1, with D maybe TRBD2 (6 bases). Deletions cut 5 bases from V and 3 bases from J, with 14 bases between. The CDR3 is 14 amino acids. Germline V lookup: CDR1 GTSNPN, CDR2 SVGIG (reference sequence). The CDR3 bases are TGTGCCTGGGGCGGCCTAGCGAGCTACAATGAGCAGTTCTTC. Amino acid sequence: CAWGGLASYNEQFF.